The rows below give T cell receptor beta chains drawn from one sample of a study of T cells in Graves' hyperthyroidism and ophthalmopathy. TCRdb analysed the multiplex PCR reads with MiXCR anew, one entry per CDR3 protein. The sample yields approximately 740,000 distinct CDR3 sequences, 14% seen once. The sample taken for sequencing was blood. The receptors were sampled from a woman between 18 and 30 years old with Graves' hyperthyroidism. The CDR3 runs from the conserved cysteine through the conserved F or W. The order of the fields is V gene, D gene, J gene, clone size, CDR3 DNA, CDR3 protein. The D gene is left open where the match is weak. The size of a clone is reported for some rows only, either as once, few or many, or as a class for expanded clones.

v_gene: TRBV30; d_gene: TRBD2; j_gene: TRBJ2-1; abundance: .; CDR3nt: TGTGCCTGGAGTGCCATCGCCGGACTAGCTTCTTACAATGAGCAGTTCTTC; CDR3aa: CAWSAIAGLASYNEQFF
v_gene: TRBV28; d_gene: .; j_gene: TRBJ1-1; abundance: many; CDR3nt: TGTGCCAGCAAATACAGGGTGAACACTGAAGCTTTCTTT; CDR3aa: CASKYRVNTEAFF
v_gene: TRBV11-2; d_gene: TRBD1; j_gene: TRBJ1-1; abundance: many; CDR3nt: TGTGCCAGCAGCTTAAGGGGGACAGCCGATTCGAGGAACACTGAAGCTTTCTTT; CDR3aa: CASSLRGTADSRNTEAFF
v_gene: TRBV5-1; d_gene: .; j_gene: TRBJ2-1; abundance: many; CDR3nt: TGCGCCAGCAGCTTGGCCCGGTCACCCACGGGGAATGAGCAGTTCTTC; CDR3aa: CASSLARSPTGNEQFF
v_gene: TRBV7-2; d_gene: TRBD2; j_gene: TRBJ2-1; abundance: many; CDR3nt: TGTGCCAGCAGCGCGACTAGCGGGAGATTTCATGAGCAGTTCTTC; CDR3aa: CASSATSGRFHEQFF
v_gene: TRBV28; d_gene: TRBD1; j_gene: TRBJ1-6; abundance: few; CDR3nt: TGTGCCAGCAGTTTGGGGACAGGGTGGGGACCCCTCCACTTT; CDR3aa: CASSLGTGWGPLHF
v_gene: TRBV12-3/TRBV12-4; d_gene: .; j_gene: TRBJ2-2; abundance: .; CDR3nt: TGTGCCAGCAGTTTGGAGGACAGATACTACGGGGAGCTGTTTTTT; CDR3aa: CASSLEDRYYGELFF
v_gene: TRBV10-3; d_gene: .; j_gene: TRBJ2-7; abundance: few; CDR3nt: TGTGCCATCAGGGACCATCCTAGCTCCTACGAGCAGTACTTC; CDR3aa: CAIRDHPSSYEQYF
v_gene: TRBV2; d_gene: .; j_gene: TRBJ2-2; abundance: .; CDR3nt: TGTGCCAGCAACAGGGCCCCTACTGGGGCGGGGGAGCTGTTTTTT; CDR3aa: CASNRAPTGAGELFF
v_gene: TRBV28; d_gene: TRBD1; j_gene: TRBJ1-5; abundance: many; CDR3nt: TGTGCCAGCAGTCTGACAGGGCAGAATCAGCCCCAGCATTTT; CDR3aa: CASSLTGQNQPQHF
v_gene: TRBV5-4; d_gene: .; j_gene: TRBJ1-1; abundance: many; CDR3nt: TGTGCCAGCAGTTCCCGTGGGGGCAGGGCGAACACTGAAGCTTTCTTT; CDR3aa: CASSSRGGRANTEAFF
v_gene: TRBV20-1; d_gene: .; j_gene: TRBJ1-4; abundance: few; CDR3nt: TGCAGTGCTAGAGATTTCGGGGGGGCTAATGAAAAACTGTTTTTT; CDR3aa: CSARDFGGANEKLFF
v_gene: TRBV7-2; d_gene: TRBD2; j_gene: TRBJ2-5; abundance: many; CDR3nt: TGTGCCAGCAGCTTAACGGGACTACTGGGCCCTTTCAACTTC; CDR3aa: CASSLTGLLGPFNF
v_gene: TRBV6-1; d_gene: .; j_gene: TRBJ2-6; abundance: many; CDR3nt: TGTGCCAGCAGCGAAAGGGGGTCTGGGGCCAACGTCCTGACTTTC; CDR3aa: CASSERGSGANVLTF
v_gene: TRBV12-3/TRBV12-4; d_gene: TRBD1; j_gene: TRBJ1-5; abundance: many; CDR3nt: TGTGCCAGCAGCGGACAGGGGTCTTATCAGCCCCAGCATTTT; CDR3aa: CASSGQGSYQPQHF
v_gene: TRBV20-1; d_gene: TRBD1; j_gene: TRBJ2-7; abundance: .; CDR3nt: TGCAGTGCTAGACCCAGGACAGGGTCCCTCGAGCAGTACTTC; CDR3aa: CSARPRTGSLEQYF
v_gene: TRBV6-2/TRBV6-3; d_gene: .; j_gene: TRBJ1-1; abundance: many; CDR3nt: TGTGCCAGCAGCCGCCCGATGTCGAACACTGAAGCTTTCTTT; CDR3aa: CASSRPMSNTEAFF
v_gene: TRBV10-3; d_gene: TRBD1; j_gene: TRBJ2-5; abundance: .; CDR3nt: TGTGCCATCAGTGAGATCAAGTTATTGGGACAGGGACTGGAGCCAGAGACCCAGTACTTC; CDR3aa: CAISEIKLLGQGLEPETQYF
v_gene: TRBV7-9; d_gene: .; j_gene: TRBJ2-2; abundance: many; CDR3nt: TGTGCCAGCAGCTCGCCATACACCGGGGAGCTGTTTTTT; CDR3aa: CASSSPYTGELFF
v_gene: TRBV19; d_gene: .; j_gene: TRBJ2-2; abundance: .; CDR3nt: TGTGCCAGTAGTATTCATGAAGCGAACACCGGGGAGCTGTTTTTT; CDR3aa: CASSIHEANTGELFF
v_gene: TRBV6-1; d_gene: .; j_gene: TRBJ2-5; abundance: few; CDR3nt: TGTGCCAGCAGTGAAGCGCGGGTGGAAGAGACCCAGTACTTC; CDR3aa: CASSEARVEETQYF
v_gene: TRBV13; d_gene: .; j_gene: TRBJ2-1; abundance: few; CDR3nt: TGTGCCAGCAGCTCCCACCCGGACAATGAGCAGTTCTTC; CDR3aa: CASSSHPDNEQFF
v_gene: TRBV12-3/TRBV12-4; d_gene: TRBD1; j_gene: TRBJ2-7; abundance: .; CDR3nt: TGTGCCAGCAGAATAGGGGGCACCTACGAGCAGTACTTC; CDR3aa: CASRIGGTYEQYF
v_gene: TRBV27; d_gene: .; j_gene: TRBJ1-1; abundance: few; CDR3nt: TGTGCCAGCAGTCACGACCAAAACACTGAAGCTTTCTTT; CDR3aa: CASSHDQNTEAFF
v_gene: TRBV6-1; d_gene: .; j_gene: TRBJ2-1; abundance: few; CDR3nt: TGTGCCAGCAGGATTCGGACTGAGCCACCTAATGAGCAGTTCTTC; CDR3aa: CASRIRTEPPNEQFF
v_gene: TRBV30; d_gene: .; j_gene: TRBJ1-5; abundance: many; CDR3nt: TGTGCCTGGAGTGGGGGAGATAGCAATCAGCCCCAGCATTTT; CDR3aa: CAWSGGDSNQPQHF
v_gene: TRBV27; d_gene: .; j_gene: TRBJ2-1; abundance: many; CDR3nt: TGTGCCAGCAGTTTTCGAGCGCCGAGGGATGAGCAGTTCTTC; CDR3aa: CASSFRAPRDEQFF
v_gene: TRBV20-1; d_gene: .; j_gene: TRBJ2-1; abundance: many; CDR3nt: TGCAGTGCTAGATCACCCCGCAGCCGTGAGCAGTTCTTC; CDR3aa: CSARSPRSREQFF
v_gene: TRBV2; d_gene: .; j_gene: TRBJ2-6; abundance: many; CDR3nt: TGTGCCAGCAGTGAGGTTGGACCCTTAAGCTCTGGGGCCAACGTCCTGACTTTC; CDR3aa: CASSEVGPLSSGANVLTF
v_gene: TRBV15; d_gene: .; j_gene: TRBJ2-1; abundance: many; CDR3nt: TGTGCCACCAGCAGAAAGGTGTATCAGGGGCGGTCCTACAATGAGCAGTTCTTC; CDR3aa: CATSRKVYQGRSYNEQFF
v_gene: TRBV20-1; d_gene: TRBD2; j_gene: TRBJ2-7; abundance: many; CDR3nt: TGCAGTGCTTGGGGGGCGGGAGGGTTGCAGTACTTC; CDR3aa: CSAWGAGGLQYF
v_gene: TRBV15; d_gene: TRBD1; j_gene: TRBJ1-5; abundance: many; CDR3nt: TGTGCCACCAGTAACAGGGGTTGGAGCAATCAGCCCCAGCATTTT; CDR3aa: CATSNRGWSNQPQHF
v_gene: TRBV3-1; d_gene: TRBD1; j_gene: TRBJ2-3; abundance: few; CDR3nt: TGTGCCAGCCAGGGGGTCCTAAGCACAGATACGCAGTATTTT; CDR3aa: CASQGVLSTDTQYF
v_gene: TRBV18; d_gene: .; j_gene: TRBJ1-1; abundance: many; CDR3nt: TGTGCCAGCTCACCACCGTACAGTAACACTGAAGCTTTCTTT; CDR3aa: CASSPPYSNTEAFF
v_gene: TRBV2; d_gene: TRBD1; j_gene: TRBJ1-2; abundance: few; CDR3nt: TGTGCCAGCAGTGAAGACAGGGGCTCCTATGGCTACACCTTC; CDR3aa: CASSEDRGSYGYTF
v_gene: TRBV6-2/TRBV6-3; d_gene: TRBD2; j_gene: TRBJ2-5; abundance: .; CDR3nt: TGTGCCAGCAGTTACGCTAGCGGGGACCTGGAGACCCAGTACTTC; CDR3aa: CASSYASGDLETQYF
v_gene: TRBV2; d_gene: .; j_gene: TRBJ1-1; abundance: many; CDR3nt: TGTGCCAGCAGTGACTTACACGAGCTATCTGAAGCTTTCTTT; CDR3aa: CASSDLHELSEAFF
v_gene: TRBV2; d_gene: .; j_gene: TRBJ1-5; abundance: .; CDR3nt: TGTGCCAGCAGCCCCCGGTACCGGTTCAGTCAGCCCCAGCATTTT; CDR3aa: CASSPRYRFSQPQHF
v_gene: TRBV27; d_gene: .; j_gene: TRBJ1-6; abundance: .; CDR3nt: TGTGCCAGCAGTTTAGGCAGCTTCTCGGGTAATCCACCCCTCCACTTT; CDR3aa: CASSLGSFSGNPPLHF
v_gene: TRBV6-2/TRBV6-3; d_gene: TRBD2; j_gene: TRBJ2-1; abundance: many; CDR3nt: TGTGCCAGCAGCTCTCGACTAGCGGGCTCCTACAATGAGCAGTTCTTC; CDR3aa: CASSSRLAGSYNEQFF
v_gene: TRBV28; d_gene: .; j_gene: TRBJ1-5; abundance: .; CDR3nt: TGTGCCAGCAGTGAAACACAGAATACTCAGCCCCAGCATTTT; CDR3aa: CASSETQNTQPQHF
v_gene: TRBV6-2/TRBV6-3; d_gene: TRBD2; j_gene: TRBJ2-4; abundance: few; CDR3nt: TGTGCCAGCAACAGCGGGAGGGCCGGGATAGCCAAAAACATTCAGTACTTC; CDR3aa: CASNSGRAGIAKNIQYF
v_gene: TRBV6-1; d_gene: TRBD2; j_gene: TRBJ2-1; abundance: .; CDR3nt: TGTGCCAGCAGCGGACTAGCGGGAGCCCCCTACAATGAGCAGTTCTTC; CDR3aa: CASSGLAGAPYNEQFF
v_gene: TRBV4-1; d_gene: .; j_gene: TRBJ2-5; abundance: few; CDR3nt: TGCGCCAGCAGCCAACCTCTCACAGGGAGAAAGACCCAGTACTTC; CDR3aa: CASSQPLTGRKTQYF
v_gene: TRBV28; d_gene: .; j_gene: TRBJ1-3; abundance: few; CDR3nt: TGTGCCAGCAGTTCGGGGACAACCATATATTTT; CDR3aa: CASSSGTTIYF
v_gene: TRBV18; d_gene: TRBD2; j_gene: TRBJ2-3; abundance: .; CDR3nt: TGTGCCAACTCACCACCGGGGACTAGCGGGAGGGCCGATACGCAGTATTTT; CDR3aa: CANSPPGTSGRADTQYF
v_gene: TRBV20-1; d_gene: TRBD1; j_gene: TRBJ2-1; abundance: .; CDR3nt: TGCAGTGCTAGAGGGACAGGGGCTTACAATGAGCAGTTCTTC; CDR3aa: CSARGTGAYNEQFF
v_gene: TRBV19; d_gene: TRBD1; j_gene: TRBJ2-5; abundance: .; CDR3nt: TGTGCCAGTAGCACCGGGGACAGGGGGCGCGGAGAGACCCAGTACTTC; CDR3aa: CASSTGDRGRGETQYF
v_gene: TRBV14; d_gene: TRBD1; j_gene: TRBJ2-7; abundance: .; CDR3nt: TGTGCCAGCAGCCAAGAACGCAGGAGGGGGACAGGGCCCTACGAGCAGTACTTC; CDR3aa: CASSQERRRGTGPYEQYF
v_gene: TRBV5-6; d_gene: TRBD1; j_gene: TRBJ1-1; abundance: many; CDR3nt: TGTGCCAGCAGCTTGAGGGGGTGGTCCGACAGGGGCACTGAAGCTTTCTTT; CDR3aa: CASSLRGWSDRGTEAFF
v_gene: TRBV7-9; d_gene: TRBD2; j_gene: TRBJ2-7; abundance: many; CDR3nt: TGTGCCAGCAGCCTTACCGCTTCGGGACTAGCGGTCTACGAGCAGTACTTC; CDR3aa: CASSLTASGLAVYEQYF
v_gene: TRBV5-1; d_gene: TRBD2; j_gene: TRBJ2-1; abundance: few; CDR3nt: TGCGCCAACAGCTTGGCTAGCGGGAGTGTAGATGAGCAGTTCTTC; CDR3aa: CANSLASGSVDEQFF
v_gene: TRBV2; d_gene: .; j_gene: TRBJ2-7; abundance: .; CDR3nt: TGTGCCAGCAGATCCTGGATCGGAGGGCAGTACTTC; CDR3aa: CASRSWIGGQYF
v_gene: TRBV4-2; d_gene: .; j_gene: TRBJ1-6; abundance: few; CDR3nt: TGTGCCAGCAGCCAAGCAGGCCGACCCCTCCACTTT; CDR3aa: CASSQAGRPLHF
v_gene: TRBV9; d_gene: TRBD1; j_gene: TRBJ1-1; abundance: .; CDR3nt: TGTGCCAGCAGCGCACCGTCTACAGGGGGCTTAATGAACACTGAAGCTTTCTTT; CDR3aa: CASSAPSTGGLMNTEAFF
v_gene: TRBV5-1; d_gene: TRBD1; j_gene: TRBJ1-2; abundance: .; CDR3nt: TGCGCCAGCAGCGTCGAACAGGGGGCGCGAGGCTACACCTTC; CDR3aa: CASSVEQGARGYTF
v_gene: TRBV15; d_gene: .; j_gene: TRBJ2-7; abundance: many; CDR3nt: TGTGCCACCAGCAGGGTTCGAGGCGGCGAGCAGTACTTC; CDR3aa: CATSRVRGGEQYF
v_gene: TRBV10-3; d_gene: TRBD1; j_gene: TRBJ2-7; abundance: many; CDR3nt: TGTGCCGCCGGGACAGCAACCTACGAGCAGTACTTC; CDR3aa: CAAGTATYEQYF
v_gene: TRBV11-2; d_gene: .; j_gene: TRBJ2-7; abundance: many; CDR3nt: TGTGCCAGCAGCTTACCTTACTCCTACGAGCAGTACTTC; CDR3aa: CASSLPYSYEQYF